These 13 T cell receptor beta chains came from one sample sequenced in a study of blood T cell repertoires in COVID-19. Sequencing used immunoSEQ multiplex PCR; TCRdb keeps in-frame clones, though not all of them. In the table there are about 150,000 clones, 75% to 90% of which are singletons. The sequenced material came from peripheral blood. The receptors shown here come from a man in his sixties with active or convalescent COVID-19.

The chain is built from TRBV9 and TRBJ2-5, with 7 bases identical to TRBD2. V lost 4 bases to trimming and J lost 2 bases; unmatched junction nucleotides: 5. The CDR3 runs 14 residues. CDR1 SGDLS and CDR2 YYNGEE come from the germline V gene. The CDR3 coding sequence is TGTGCCAGCAGCTTAGCGGGTTCTCAAGAGACCCAGTACTTC. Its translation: CASSLAGSQETQYF. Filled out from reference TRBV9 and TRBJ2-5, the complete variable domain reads DSGVTQTPKHLITATGQRVTLRCSPRSGDLSVYWYQQSLDQGLQFLIQYYNGEERAKGNILERFSAQQFPDLHSELNLSSLELGDSALYFCASSLAGSQETQYFGPGTRLLVL.

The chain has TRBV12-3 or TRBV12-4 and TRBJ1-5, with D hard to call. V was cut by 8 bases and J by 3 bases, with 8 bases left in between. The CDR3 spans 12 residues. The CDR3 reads CASRRSNQPQHF. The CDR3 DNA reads TGTGCCAGCCGGAGGTCCAATCAGCCCCAGCATTTT.

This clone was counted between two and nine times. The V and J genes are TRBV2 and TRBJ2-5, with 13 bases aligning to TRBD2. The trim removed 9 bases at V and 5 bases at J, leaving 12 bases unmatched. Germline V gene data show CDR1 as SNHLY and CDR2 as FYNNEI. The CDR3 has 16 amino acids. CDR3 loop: CASNRGTSGKGETQYF. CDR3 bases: TGTGCCAGTAATCGAGGGACTAGCGGGAAGGGGGAGACCCAGTACTTC.

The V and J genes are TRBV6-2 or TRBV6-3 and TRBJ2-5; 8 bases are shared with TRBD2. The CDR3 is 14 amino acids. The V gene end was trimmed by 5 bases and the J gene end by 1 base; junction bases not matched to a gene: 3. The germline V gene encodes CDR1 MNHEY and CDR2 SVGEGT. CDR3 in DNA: TGTGCCAGCAGTACCGGGACTAGCCAAGAGACCCAGTACTTC. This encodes CASSTGTSQETQYF.

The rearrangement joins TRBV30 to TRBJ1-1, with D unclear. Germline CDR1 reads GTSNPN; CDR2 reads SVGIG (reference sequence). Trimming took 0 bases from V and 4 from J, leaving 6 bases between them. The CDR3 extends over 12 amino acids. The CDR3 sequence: CAWSVRGTEAFF. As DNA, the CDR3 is TGTGCCTGGAGTGTACGGGGCACTGAAGCTTTCTTT.

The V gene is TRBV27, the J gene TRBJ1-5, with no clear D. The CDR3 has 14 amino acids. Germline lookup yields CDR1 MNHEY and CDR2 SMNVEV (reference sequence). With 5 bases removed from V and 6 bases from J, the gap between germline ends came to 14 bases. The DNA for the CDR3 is TGTGCCAGCAGTGGGATTGAGGGAGGTCAGCCCCAGCATTTT. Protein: CASSGIEGGQPQHF.

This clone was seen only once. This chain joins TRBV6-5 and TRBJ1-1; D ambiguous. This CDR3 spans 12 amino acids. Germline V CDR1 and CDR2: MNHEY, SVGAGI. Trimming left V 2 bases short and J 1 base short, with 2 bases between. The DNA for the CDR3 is TGTGCCAGCAGTTACCGGAACACTGAAGCTTTCTTT. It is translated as CASSYRNTEAFF.

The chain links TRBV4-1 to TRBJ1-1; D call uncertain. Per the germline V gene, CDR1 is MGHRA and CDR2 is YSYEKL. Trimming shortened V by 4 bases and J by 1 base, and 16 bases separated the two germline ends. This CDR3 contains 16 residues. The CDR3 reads CASSPVLQTENTEAFF. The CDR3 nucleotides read TGCGCCAGCAGCCCCGTTTTACAAACAGAGAACACTGAAGCTTTCTTT.

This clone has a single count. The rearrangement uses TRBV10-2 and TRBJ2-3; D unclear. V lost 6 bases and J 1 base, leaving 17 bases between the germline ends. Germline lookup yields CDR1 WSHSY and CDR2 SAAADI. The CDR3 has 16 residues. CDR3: CASRGHLSVGTDTQYF. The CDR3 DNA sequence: TGCGCCAGCAGGGGCCACCTAAGTGTCGGCACAGATACGCAGTATTTT.

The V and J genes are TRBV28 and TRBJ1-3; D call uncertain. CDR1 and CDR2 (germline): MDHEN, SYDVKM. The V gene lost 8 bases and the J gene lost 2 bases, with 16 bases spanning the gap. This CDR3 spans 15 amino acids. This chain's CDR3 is CASGEGLGTGNTIYF. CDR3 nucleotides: TGTGCCAGCGGGGAGGGTCTGGGAACTGGAAACACCATATATTTT.

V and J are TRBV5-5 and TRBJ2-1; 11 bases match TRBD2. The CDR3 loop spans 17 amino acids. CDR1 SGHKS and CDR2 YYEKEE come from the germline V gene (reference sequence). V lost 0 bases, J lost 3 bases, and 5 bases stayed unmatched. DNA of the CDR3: TGTGCCAGCAGCTTGGGGGGACTAGCGGCAAACTACAATGAGCAGTTCTTC. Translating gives CASSLGGLAANYNEQFF.

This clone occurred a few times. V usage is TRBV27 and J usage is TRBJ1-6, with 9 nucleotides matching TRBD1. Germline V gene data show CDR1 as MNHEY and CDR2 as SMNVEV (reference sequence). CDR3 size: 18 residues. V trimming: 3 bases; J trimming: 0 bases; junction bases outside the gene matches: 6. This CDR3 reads CASSLRQGGSSYNSPLHF. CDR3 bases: TGTGCCAGCAGTTTGCGACAGGGGGGGAGCTCCTATAATTCACCCCTCCACTTT.

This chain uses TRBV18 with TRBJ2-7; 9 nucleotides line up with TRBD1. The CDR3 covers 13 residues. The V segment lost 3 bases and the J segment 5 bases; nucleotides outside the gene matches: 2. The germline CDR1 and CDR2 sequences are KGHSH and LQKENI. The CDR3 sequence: CASSPTGGHEQYF. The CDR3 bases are TGTGCCAGCTCACCCACAGGGGGCCACGAGCAGTACTTC.